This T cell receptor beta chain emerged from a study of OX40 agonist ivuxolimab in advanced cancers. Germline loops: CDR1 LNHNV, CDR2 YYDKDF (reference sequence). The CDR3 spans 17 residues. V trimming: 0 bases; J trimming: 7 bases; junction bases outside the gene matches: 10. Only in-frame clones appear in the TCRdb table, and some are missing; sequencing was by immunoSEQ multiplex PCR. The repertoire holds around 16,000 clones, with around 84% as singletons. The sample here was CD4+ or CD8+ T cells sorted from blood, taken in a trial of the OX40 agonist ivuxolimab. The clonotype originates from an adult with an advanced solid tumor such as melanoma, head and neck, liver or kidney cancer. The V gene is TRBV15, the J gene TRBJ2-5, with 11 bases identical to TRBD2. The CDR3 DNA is TGTGCCACCAGCAGAGATCTTGCTAGCGGGGGGTCGGGGACCCAGTACTTC. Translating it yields CATSRDLASGGSGTQYF.